The 16 T cell receptor beta chains below were found in one sample sequenced in a study of molecular identifiers for immune sequencing clone quantification. One entry per CDR3 protein results from TCRdb running MiXCR on the PCR reads. Of about 630,000 distinct CDR3 sequences in the sample, roughly 25% were seen once. Sequencing was carried out using naive CD8+ T cells from blood, with Jurkat cell RNA spiked in. Subset of the sample: FACS-sorted CD8+CD4-CCR7+CD45RA+ naive T cells. These receptors were collected from a human donor in good health. Some libraries in this study had Jurkat cell RNA spiked in.

Ten or more counts support this clonotype. The chain links TRBV4-3 to TRBJ2-1; tentatively, D is TRBD2 (5 bases). This CDR3 is built from 17 residues. The germline V gene has CDR1 LGHNA and CDR2 YSLEER. V was clipped by 0 bases and J by 2 bases, with 14 bases between them. In DNA form, the CDR3 reads TGCGCCAGCAGCCAAGATCGTCACGGCGGGCCCTACAATGAGCAGTTCTTC. It yields the protein CASSQDRHGGPYNEQFF.

The CDR3 region has the DNA TGTGCCAGCAGCCACTGGACTAGCGGGTCGGGCAATGAGCAGTTCTTC. Amino acid sequence: CASSHWTSGSGNEQFF. This chain uses TRBV11-2 with TRBJ2-1; TRBD2 agrees at 11 bases. Germline V gene data show CDR1 as SGHAT and CDR2 as FQNNGV. V shed 5 bases, J shed 6 bases, and the junction held 9 bases outside the gene matches. The CDR3 sequence is 16 residues long.

As for this clonotype: This may be a read error, as it is one base from a much larger clone. The chain links TRBV5-6 to TRBJ2-3; D is possibly TRBD2 (6 bases). Germline CDR1 reads SGHDT; CDR2 reads YYEEEE. Trimming pared 0 bases from V and 4 bases from J, leaving 27 bases between. This CDR3 comprises 20 residues. The CDR3 coding sequence is TGTGCCAGCAGCTTGGTTTCTGAGGCGGGGCCTCCCGGTAGCCCAGATACGCAGTATTTT. This codes for CASSLVSEAGPPGSPDTQYF.

The chain has TRBV6-5 and TRBJ1-2; no clear D. This CDR3 spans 16 amino acids. CDR1 MNHEY and CDR2 SVGAGI come from the germline V gene. The V and J ends lost 0 bases and 7 bases respectively, with 18 bases between them. The CDR3 sequence is CASSYSDGSDPVGYTF. The CDR3 DNA follows: TGTGCCAGCAGTTACTCCGACGGCAGTGACCCTGTTGGCTACACCTTC.

In the case of this clonotype: This clone may be a read error of a much larger clone one base away. The chain uses TRBV7-2 and TRBJ1-1; tentatively, D is TRBD1 (5 bases). Germline lookup yields CDR1 SGHTA and CDR2 FQGNSA. There are 15 residues in the CDR3. This CDR3 is CASSFLTQGLTEASF. The DNA of the CDR3 is TGTGCCAGCAGCTTTCTGACTCAGGGTTTAACTGAAGCTTCCTTT.

The chain combines TRBV19 with TRBJ2-5; tentatively, D is TRBD1 (6 bases). With 6 bases removed from V and 0 bases from J, the gap between germline ends came to 17 bases. CDR3 length: 16 amino acids. CDR1 and CDR2 from the germline V gene are LNHDA and SQIVND (reference sequence). The CDR3 spells CASRDQSGEYQETQYF. The CDR3 DNA sequence: TGTGCCAGTAGGGACCAATCAGGGGAGTACCAAGAGACCCAGTACTTC.

The chain uses TRBV6-1 and TRBJ2-1, with 10 bases identical to TRBD1. The trim removed 6 bases at V and 4 bases at J, leaving 6 bases unmatched. The germline V gene encodes CDR1 MNHNS and CDR2 SASEGT. The length of the CDR3 is 15 residues. For the CDR3, the DNA is TGTGCCAGCAGGGGACAGGGGATAATGTACAATGAGCAGTTCTTC. It specifies CASRGQGIMYNEQFF.

The gene calls are TRBV27 and TRBJ2-3; D gene ambiguous. The CDR3 extends over 16 amino acids. V was cut by 4 bases and J by 0 bases, with 14 bases left in between. CDR1 and CDR2 (germline): MNHEY, SMNVEV (reference sequence). The CDR3 protein is CASSSSLAVSTDTQYF. The DNA of the CDR3 is TGTGCCAGCAGTTCATCGCTGGCTGTTAGCACAGATACGCAGTATTTT.

This rearrangement joins TRBV11-1 to TRBJ2-7; a weak D match, TRBD2 (6 bases). In germline, CDR1 is SGHAT, CDR2 FQDESV (reference sequence). V dropped 3 bases and J dropped 3 bases, with 18 bases sitting between them. The CDR3 has 16 amino acids. CDR3 bases: TGTGCCAGCAGCTTTAGTTCGGGGGAAGTCCTCTACGAGCAGTACTTC. This codes for CASSFSSGEVLYEQYF.

This clonotype was detected once. The V and J genes are TRBV7-9 and TRBJ2-3, with TRBD1 identical over 11 bases. The CDR3 consists of 15 residues. Germline CDR1 and CDR2: SEHNR and FQNEAQ (reference sequence). The ends lost 5 bases at V and 4 bases at J; junction bases unmatched: 5. CDR3 amino acids: CASSPDRGLSDTQYF. As DNA, the CDR3 is TGTGCCAGCAGCCCGGACAGGGGGCTGTCAGATACGCAGTATTTT.

This clonotype was counted at least ten times. The chain couples TRBV12-3 or TRBV12-4 to TRBJ1-5, with D tentatively TRBD1 (5 bases). CDR3 length equals 13 residues. The V end was cut by 4 bases, the J end by 7 bases, with 11 bases between. The CDR3 reads CASSYGTRQPQHF. The CDR3 DNA reads as TGTGCCAGCAGTTATGGGACTCGGCAGCCCCAGCATTTT.

Many counts were recorded for this clonotype. The chain has TRBV11-2 and TRBJ2-1, with 9 bases lining up with TRBD2. The CDR3 sequence is 16 residues long. CDR1 SGHAT and CDR2 FQNNGV come from the germline V gene. V dropped 4 bases and J dropped 6; count of bases not matched to a gene: 10. This CDR3 is CASSSWTSENPNEQFF. In DNA form, the CDR3 reads TGTGCCAGCAGCTCCTGGACTAGCGAGAACCCCAATGAGCAGTTCTTC.

This clonotype has a handful of counts. The J gene is TRBJ2-2, the V gene TRBV7-9, with a tentative D call TRBD1 (5 bases). The V gene's germline CDR1 is SEHNR and CDR2 FQNEAQ (reference sequence). CDR3 length equals 16 residues. Trimming stripped 2 bases from V and 4 bases from J, with 14 bases between. The CDR3, as DNA: TGTGCCAGCAGCTTACCAGGGTCGTCGATCACCGGGGAGCTGTTTTTT. This gives the protein CASSLPGSSITGELFF.

This clonotype was detected only once. The chain has TRBV3-1 and TRBJ2-7; D is unresolved. The CDR3 covers 17 residues. CDR1 and CDR2 from the germline V gene are LGHDT and YNNKEL (reference sequence). The V end was cut by 3 bases, the J end by 0 bases, with 18 bases between. The chain's CDR3 is CASSHQESAWNSYEQYF. In DNA, the CDR3 is TGTGCCAGCAGCCACCAGGAGTCAGCGTGGAACTCCTACGAGCAGTACTTC.

In regard to this clonotype: This may come from a read error, since a much larger clone is one base off. The V gene is TRBV28, the J gene TRBJ1-1; D is perhaps TRBD1 (5 bases). The CDR3 consists of 15 residues. V lost 2 bases and J 3 bases, leaving 13 bases between the germline ends. Germline V gene sequence: CDR1 MDHEN, CDR2 SYDVKM. CDR3 in DNA: TGTGCCAGCAGTTTAAAGGCGCAGGGTCACACTGAAGCTTTCTTT. Residues: CASSLKAQGHTEAFF.

Details on this clonotype: The CDR3 carries no conserved terminal phenylalanine or tryptophan, so it likely arises from a read error. The chain couples TRBV20-1 to TRBJ2-7, with 12 bases fitting TRBD2. The V gene's germline CDR1 is DFQATT and CDR2 SNEGSKA (reference sequence). This CDR3 has 13 residues. J gave up 3 bases and V 6 bases, and 3 bases lay outside the gene matches. DNA for the CDR3: TGCAGTGCCGAGACTAGCGGGAGCTACGAGCAGTACCTC. Translated: CSAETSGSYEQYL.